One sample yielded the 13 T cell receptor beta chains listed below, sequenced in a study of T cells after somatic rescue of genetic block. The table came from immunoSEQ multiplex PCR; TCRdb's copy has only in-frame clones and leaves some out. This sample has 65,000 to 70,000 clones, with approximately 90% found just once. Sequencing input: peripheral blood mononuclear cells (PBMCs). The receptor source for this set is a man between 35 and 55 years old.

J is TRBJ2-5 and V is TRBV7-3, with a weak D call TRBD2 (5 bases). Germline CDR1 is SGHTA and CDR2 is FQGTGA. Trimming pared 3 bases from V and 1 base from J, leaving 6 bases between. The CDR3 loop spans 13 amino acids. The CDR3 DNA reads as TGTGCCAGCAGCTTGGACTCCCAAGAGACCCAGTACTTC. It yields the protein CASSLDSQETQYF.

This chain connects TRBV4-1 to TRBJ1-6; D may be TRBD1 (5 bases). The V gene lost 3 bases and the J gene lost 0 bases, with 15 bases spanning the gap. The CDR3 extends over 18 amino acids. From germline, CDR1 is MGHRA and CDR2 YSYEKL. The DNA for the CDR3 is TGCGCCAGCAGCCAGCAAGAGTACGGGGGCTCCTATAATTCACCCCTCCACTTT. It is translated as CASSQQEYGGSYNSPLHF.

The chain recombines TRBV7-9 with TRBJ1-4; the D gene is possibly TRBD1 (6 bases). The CDR3 is made up of 16 amino acids. The germline V gene has CDR1 SEHNR and CDR2 FQNEAQ (reference sequence). V gave up 1 base and J gave up 3 bases, with 12 bases separating them. CDR3: CASSLEGGTSNEKLFF. The CDR3 DNA sequence: TGTGCCAGCAGCTTAGAAGGGGGAACTTCTAATGAAAAACTGTTTTTT. Drawing the rest from reference TRBV7-9 and TRBJ1-4, the complete variable domain is DTGVSQNPRHKITKRGQNVTFRCDPISEHNRLYWYRQTLGQGPEFLTYFQNEAQLEKSRLLSDRFSAERPKGSFSTLEIQRTEQGDSAMYLCASSLEGGTSNEKLFFGSGTQLSVL.

The chain couples TRBV18 to TRBJ2-3; D remains ambiguous. V dropped 0 bases and J dropped 5 bases, with 3 bases sitting between them. In germline, CDR1 is KGHSH, CDR2 LQKENI. This CDR3 contains 12 residues. The CDR3 reads CASSPPGDTQYF. CDR3 DNA sequence: TGTGCCAGCTCACCACCCGGAGATACGCAGTATTTT.

J is TRBJ2-1 and V is TRBV28; 7 bases are shared with TRBD1. The CDR3 loop spans 15 amino acids. The trim removed 5 bases at V and 2 bases at J, leaving 6 bases unmatched. Per germline, CDR1 MDHEN and CDR2 SYDVKM. For the CDR3, the DNA is TGTGCCAGCAGTACCAGACAGGGCACCTACAATGAGCAGTTCTTC. This translates into CASSTRQGTYNEQFF.

This clone has just one count. The chain joins TRBV6-5 to TRBJ2-5; 10 nucleotides align to TRBD2. The assigned J gene may be wrong: the sequence end matches TRBJ2-7 better. Looked up from germline, CDR1 is MNHEY and CDR2 is SVGAGI. The CDR3 totals 13 residues. The CDR3 here is CASSKREGYEQYF. CDR3 in DNA: TGTGCCAGCAGTAAGCGGGAGGGCTACGAGCAGTACTTC.

The rearrangement links TRBV11-2 to TRBJ1-5, with TRBD1 matching over 7 bases. The length of the CDR3 is 13 residues. Germline V gene lookup returns CDR1 SGHAT and CDR2 FQNNGV. V shed 3 bases and J 4 bases; nucleotides not matched to a gene: 0. The chain's CDR3 is CASSLGQNQPQHF. CDR3 coding DNA: TGTGCCAGCAGCTTGGGACAGAATCAGCCCCAGCATTTT.

CDR3 protein: CASREGTNEKLFF. The CDR3 nucleotides read TGTGCCAGCAGGGAAGGAACTAATGAAAAACTGTTTTTT. J is TRBJ1-4 and V is TRBV6-5; D call uncertain. V gave up 6 bases and J gave up 1 base, with 6 bases separating them. The CDR3 length is 13 residues. Per germline, CDR1 MNHEY and CDR2 SVGAGI.

The genes are TRBV6-1 and TRBJ2-2; TRBD1 matches at 10 bases. The CDR3 runs 13 residues. V shed 6 bases and J 5 bases; nucleotides not matched to a gene: 0. Germline CDR1 and CDR2: MNHNS and SASEGT. The CDR3 loop is CASRGQGTGELFF. The CDR3 DNA follows: TGTGCCAGCAGGGGACAGGGGACCGGGGAGCTGTTTTTT.

The chain links TRBV7-6 to TRBJ1-3, with D hard to call. The CDR3 has 12 amino acids. Germline V CDR1 and CDR2: SGHVS, FNYEAQ. V lost 11 bases and J 2 bases, leaving 10 bases between the germline ends. In DNA, the CDR3 is TGTGCCTGCGGCAGGACTGGAAACACCATATATTTT. Residues: CACGRTGNTIYF.

CDR3 protein: CASSRTANYGYTF. CDR3 nucleotide sequence: TGTGCCAGCAGTAGGACAGCTAACTATGGCTACACCTTC. The chain recombines TRBV6-6 with TRBJ1-2; tentative D call: TRBD1 (6 bases). V lost 5 bases, J lost 0 bases, and 7 bases lay in between. The CDR3 runs to 13 residues. From germline, CDR1 is MNHNY and CDR2 SVGAGI (reference sequence).

The V and J genes are TRBV6-6 and TRBJ2-4; D may match TRBD1 or TRBD2 (5 bases each). The CDR3 has 13 residues. With 4 bases removed from V and 5 bases from J, the gap between germline ends came to 9 bases. From germline, CDR1 is MNHNY and CDR2 SVGAGI (reference sequence). This CDR3 is CASSSGAENIQYF. The CDR3 DNA reads as TGTGCCAGCAGTTCCGGGGCTGAAAACATTCAGTACTTC.

This chain connects TRBV7-6 to TRBJ1-5; a weak D match, TRBD1 (5 bases). The CDR3 runs 16 residues. CDR1 and CDR2 (germline): SGHVS, FNYEAQ. V was pared by 1 base and J by 3 bases, with 13 bases between. The CDR3 sequence is CASSLVAGGANQPQHF. DNA of the CDR3: TGTGCCAGCAGCTTAGTGGCCGGGGGTGCCAATCAGCCCCAGCATTTT.